This T cell receptor (beta chain) was captured by sequencing in a study of cytomegalovirus exposure and HLA in healthy donors. Study-wide findings and caveats: Follow-up analysis found HLA locus-dependent TCR association rates, highest for DRB1 and lowest for HLA-C.

Primers for the PCR totalled 60 Vbeta and 13 Jbeta. The assay was immunoSEQ multiplex PCR, and TCRdb's table has in-frame clones only and misses some. The sample records 95,000 to 100,000 clones, 65% to 80% being singletons. V dropped 6 bases and J dropped 9; count of bases not matched to a gene: 14. Germline V gene sequence: CDR1 SNHLY, CDR2 FYNNEI. The CDR3 is 15 residues long. Comment on this clone: What it recognizes is unknown.

Material: PBMCs. The receptor was derived from a man aged 45-65 years in good health and CMV-seronegative. The chain is built from TRBV2 and TRBJ2-1, with 7 bases identical to TRBD1. The CDR3 is CASRETGNRDGEQFF. The DNA for the CDR3 is TGTGCCAGCAGGGAGACAGGGAATAGGGACGGTGAGCAGTTCTTC.